This TCR beta chain was sequenced during a study of shared clonotypes between healthy human individuals. The study's findings and limits: Naive subsets generally exceeded memory subsets in estimated richness. Rarefaction demonstrated incomplete sorted-subset sequencing despite large depth.

To note about this clone: Its specificity is not known.

Only in-frame clones appear in the TCRdb table, and some are missing; sequencing was by immunoSEQ multiplex PCR. In the table there are around 2,000,000 clones, roughly 94% of which are singletons. The ends were cut back, 1 base at V and 4 bases at J, with 12 bases in the middle. Germline V lookup: CDR1 SGHAT, CDR2 FQNNGV. CDR3 length equals 15 residues. The donors were adults (healthy and HIV-negative) with no recent acute infections or vaccinations. The authors divided CD4+ cells into CD45RA+ naive and CD45RA-negative memory subsets. This sequence originates from a man younger than 35 in good health. The rearrangement joins TRBV11-2 to TRBJ2-3; perhaps TRBD1 as D (5 bases). The material sequenced was naive CD4+ T cells sorted from blood. Subset noted: CD45RA+ positively selected. The CDR3 here is CASSLGQLDPDTQYF. CDR3 sequence (DNA): TGTGCCAGCAGCTTAGGACAGCTGGACCCAGATACGCAGTATTTT.